The 9 T cell receptor beta chains listed next were all sequenced from one sample in a study of identifying expanded T cells in peripheral blood. Clones were read by immunoSEQ multiplex PCR, and TCRdb kept only the in-frame ones, dropping some. The sample lists roughly 78,000 clones, approximately 87% occurring once. The sample was blood. These receptors were obtained from a person aged 18-70 years in good health.

V usage is TRBV23-1 and J usage is TRBJ2-1, with TRBD1 matching 9 bases. TRBV23-1 is filed as an ORF, its function uncertain. V lost 8 bases and J lost 9; bases outside the gene matches: 8. This CDR3 is built from 13 residues. The CDR3 loop is CASGLTGGTEQFF. CDR3 nucleotides: TGCGCCAGCGGGCTGACAGGGGGTACTGAGCAGTTCTTC.

The rearrangement uses TRBV5-1 and TRBJ2-2; D is perhaps TRBD1 (5 bases). The CDR3 sequence is 16 residues long. V was shortened by 7 bases and J by 0 bases, with 16 bases between the two germline ends. Per germline, CDR1 SGHRS and CDR2 YFSETQ. The chain's CDR3 is CASGAATRSNTGELFF. The CDR3 nucleotides are TGCGCCAGCGGGGCCGCGACCCGATCGAACACCGGGGAGCTGTTTTTT.

This chain joins TRBV7-8 and TRBJ1-5; 9 positions agree with TRBD1. There are 16 residues in the CDR3. Germline V CDR1 and CDR2: SGHVS, FQNEAQ. The V segment lost 4 bases and the J segment 0 bases; nucleotides outside the gene matches: 4. The CDR3 bases are TGTGCCAGCAGCTCACAGGGGGCGTATAGCAATCAGCCCCAGCATTTT. Amino acid sequence: CASSSQGAYSNQPQHF.

This clone was found once. This rearrangement joins TRBV20-1 to TRBJ2-7; D is possibly TRBD2 (6 bases). Between the trimmed V and J ends, which lost 7 bases and 1 base, there was a span of 8 bases. CDR1 and CDR2 from the germline V gene are DFQATT and SNEGSKA (reference sequence). This CDR3 has 11 residues. CDR3 in DNA: TGCAGTGTCCGGGGGTCCTACGAGCAGTACTTC. Encoded protein: CSVRGSYEQYF.

The chain is built from TRBV6-1 and TRBJ2-3; the D gene could be TRBD1 or TRBD2 (5 bases each). The CDR3 runs 14 residues. V lost 8 bases and J lost 1, with 13 bases in between. Looked up from germline, CDR1 is MNHNS and CDR2 is SASEGT. CDR3 in amino acids: CASRRDGGTDTQYF. The CDR3 DNA follows: TGTGCCAGCCGCAGGGACGGAGGCACAGATACGCAGTATTTT.

The V and J genes are TRBV6-5 and TRBJ1-2; a possible D gene is TRBD1 (6 bases). The CDR3 has 15 residues. Per germline, CDR1 MNHEY and CDR2 SVGAGI. The V gene lost 4 bases and the J gene lost 3 bases, with 15 bases spanning the gap. CDR3 in amino acids: CASSSYGGMDYGYTF. As DNA, the CDR3 is TGTGCCAGCAGTTCCTACGGGGGCATGGACTATGGCTACACCTTC.

This rearrangement joins TRBV18 to TRBJ2-5, with 11 nucleotides matching TRBD2. This CDR3 region has 16 residues. Germline CDR1 reads KGHSH; CDR2 reads LQKENI. J lost 4 bases, V lost 0 bases, and 4 bases had no gene match. This CDR3 reads CASSPPTSGGVETQYF. The CDR3 nucleotides are TGTGCCAGCTCACCACCAACTAGCGGGGGTGTAGAGACCCAGTACTTC.

J is TRBJ2-7 and V is TRBV19, with D perhaps matching TRBD2 (6 bases). With 4 bases removed from V and 6 bases from J, the gap between germline ends came to 13 bases. Germline CDR1 is LNHDA and CDR2 is SQIVND (reference sequence). The CDR3 is made up of 13 amino acids. The CDR3 spells CASSRGFGGEQYF. The CDR3, as DNA: TGTGCCAGTAGTAGGGGGTTCGGGGGCGAGCAGTACTTC.

The gene calls are TRBV2 and TRBJ2-1; 11 nucleotides agree with TRBD2. The germline V gene has CDR1 SNHLY and CDR2 FYNNEI. This CDR3 contains 15 residues. The ends lost 2 bases at V and 9 bases at J; junction bases unmatched: 6. The CDR3 spells CASSETSGSGGEQFF. In nucleotides, the CDR3 is TGTGCCAGCAGTGAAACTAGCGGGAGTGGAGGTGAGCAGTTCTTC.